This entry lists 27 T cell receptor beta chains sequenced from one sample in a study of CD8 T cells in Susac syndrome. RNA totalling roughly 0.45 to 1 ug underwent reverse transcription with random hexamers. TCRdb used MiXCR to reprocess the immunoSEQ multiplex PCR reads, holding one entry per CDR3 protein. This sample has about 73,000 distinct CDR3 sequences, with around 96% found just once. Sequenced input: CD8+ T cells from PBMCs. The receptors come from a human donor with multiple sclerosis.

V and J are TRBV30 and TRBJ2-1; D gene unclear. This CDR3 comprises 14 residues. Trimming stripped 2 bases from V and 0 bases from J, with 8 bases between. CDR1 is GTSNPN and CDR2 is SVGIG in the germline V gene (reference sequence). For the CDR3, the DNA is TGTGCCTGGAGTACGGACCGCTCCTACAATGAGCAGTTCTTC. Amino acid sequence: CAWSTDRSYNEQFF.

The chain joins TRBV6-1 to TRBJ1-5; the D gene is possibly TRBD1 (6 bases). This CDR3 spans 13 amino acids. Germline V lookup: CDR1 MNHNS, CDR2 SASEGT. V was pared by 8 bases and J by 2 bases, with 10 bases between. CDR3 nucleotide sequence: TGTGCCAGCTGGGGGGCGGGCAATCAGCCCCAGCATTTT. Amino acid sequence: CASWGAGNQPQHF.

The rearrangement links TRBV7-9 to TRBJ1-2; 9 nucleotides agree with TRBD1. V was pared by 4 bases and J by 6 bases, with 6 bases of the junction left unmatched. The germline CDR1 and CDR2 sequences are SEHNR and FQNEAQ (reference sequence). This CDR3 spans 14 amino acids. In nucleotides, the CDR3 is TGTGCCAGCAGCTCCCCCGGGACAGGGAATGGCTACACCTTC. Its translation: CASSSPGTGNGYTF.

The V gene is TRBV27, the J gene TRBJ2-7; D is unclear. This CDR3 has 13 amino acids. The germline gives CDR1 MNHEY, CDR2 SMNVEV (reference sequence). The V and J ends lost 2 bases and 4 bases respectively, with 9 bases between them. The CDR3 reads CASSLRWMYEQYF. The CDR3 nucleotides read TGTGCCAGCAGTTTACGCTGGATGTACGAGCAGTACTTC.

V and J are TRBV20-1 and TRBJ2-7, with 7 bases matching TRBD2. With 2 bases clipped from V and 2 bases from J, the junction kept 3 bases outside the gene matches. CDR1 is DFQATT, CDR2 SNEGSKA, per germline (reference sequence). This CDR3 comprises 13 residues. CDR3 in amino acids: CSARSAGAYEQYF. DNA of the CDR3: TGCAGTGCTAGATCGGCGGGAGCCTACGAGCAGTACTTC.

This chain connects TRBV3-1 to TRBJ2-2, with TRBD1 matching over 8 bases. This CDR3 contains 17 residues. Trimming took 4 bases from V and 4 from J; bases not matched to a gene: 11. Looked up from germline, CDR1 is LGHDT and CDR2 is YNNKEL (reference sequence). Here the CDR3 DNA reads TGTGCCAGCAGCCCCGCGACAGGGGTCGTGGCCACCGGGGAGCTGTTTTTT. This translates into CASSPATGVVATGELFF.

The rearrangement joins TRBV6-1 to TRBJ2-1; D might be TRBD2 (5 bases). In germline, CDR1 is MNHNS, CDR2 SASEGT. Deletions cut 5 bases from V and 0 bases from J, with 20 bases between. This CDR3 is 18 amino acids long. In DNA, the CDR3 is TGTGCCAGCAGTCAACGCTTAAACTTGGAGGACTCCTACAATGAGCAGTTCTTC. Translation: CASSQRLNLEDSYNEQFF.

The chain combines TRBV7-9 with TRBJ2-2; D possibly corresponds to TRBD2 (6 bases). V lost 7 bases to trimming and J lost 7 bases, with 10 bases between them. In germline, CDR1 is SEHNR, CDR2 FQNEAQ (reference sequence). The CDR3 is 12 residues long. The CDR3 protein is CASILGGGELFF. The CDR3, as DNA: TGTGCCAGCATCCTCGGGGGCGGGGAGCTGTTTTTT. Full variable domain (remainder filled in from reference TRBV7-9 and TRBJ2-2): DTGVSQNPRHKITKRGQNVTFRCDPISEHNRLYWYRQTLGQGPEFLTYFQNEAQLEKSRLLSDRFSAERPKGSFSTLEIQRTEQGDSAMYLCASILGGGELFFGEGSRLTVL.

The chain combines TRBV29-1 with TRBJ2-1; TRBD1 is a possible D gene (7 bases). V lost 7 bases and J lost 5, with 15 bases in between. Germline lookup yields CDR1 SQVTM and CDR2 ANQGSEA. This CDR3 contains 13 residues. Written as DNA, the CDR3 is TGCAGCGGACTAGGGGGCTACCACAATGAGCAGTTCTTC. Residues: CSGLGGYHNEQFF.

This sequence joins TRBV7-2 and TRBJ1-1, with TRBD1 matching over 7 bases. Looked up from germline, CDR1 is SGHTA and CDR2 is FQGNSA. The CDR3 has 14 amino acids. The ends lost 4 bases at V and 4 bases at J; junction bases unmatched: 6. The DNA of the CDR3 is TGTGCCAGCAGCTACGGGCCAGGGGGCACTGAAGCTTTCTTT. Protein: CASSYGPGGTEAFF.

The DNA of the CDR3 is TGCAGTGCCCGGGATCCCCATTCCAATCAGCCCCAGCATTTT. It is translated as CSARDPHSNQPQHF. This rearrangement joins TRBV20-1 to TRBJ1-5; no clear D. V gave up 6 bases and J gave up 3 bases, with 15 bases separating them. This CDR3 has 14 residues. Germline V CDR1 and CDR2: DFQATT, SNEGSKA (reference sequence).

V is TRBV20-1 and J is TRBJ2-7; weak D call: TRBD1 (5 bases). CDR3 length equals 14 residues. Trimming cost V 3 bases and J 0 bases, with 12 bases left between them. Germline CDR1 reads DFQATT; CDR2 reads SNEGSKA (reference sequence). The DNA of the CDR3 is TGCAGTGCTAGCTCCCAGGGTAGCTCCTACGAGCAGTACTTC. Translating it yields CSASSQGSSYEQYF.

This chain joins TRBV6-2 or TRBV6-3 and TRBJ2-5, with 8 bases matching TRBD1. Germline CDR1 and CDR2: MNHEY and SVGEGT. This CDR3 spans 13 amino acids. V was clipped by 8 bases and J by 5 bases; unmatched bases: 7. DNA of the CDR3: TGTGCCAGCGGAGGACAGGGACGGGAGACCCAGTACTTC. The encoded protein is CASGGQGRETQYF.

The chain employs TRBV29-1 and TRBJ1-1, with D perhaps TRBD1 (6 bases). Germline loops: CDR1 SQVTM, CDR2 ANQGSEA. The CDR3 consists of 12 residues. The V gene lost 6 bases and the J gene lost 6 bases, with 14 bases spanning the gap. CDR3 protein: CSVVQGGAEAFF. The CDR3 DNA reads TGCAGCGTAGTACAGGGAGGCGCTGAAGCTTTCTTT. Full variable domain (missing parts from reference TRBV29-1 and TRBJ1-1): SAVISQKPSRDICQRGTSLTIQCQVDSQVTMMFWYRQQPGQSLTLIATANQGSEATYESGFVIDKFPISRPNLTFSTLTVSNMSPEDSSIYLCSVVQGGAEAFFGQGTRLTVV.

This chain joins TRBV15 and TRBJ2-1; D assignment may be TRBD1 or TRBD2 (5 bases each). Germline V gene sequence: CDR1 LNHNV, CDR2 YYDKDF (reference sequence). The CDR3 loop spans 13 amino acids. Trimming took 1 base from V and 6 from J, leaving 7 bases between them. DNA for the CDR3: TGTGCCACCAGCAGAGGGGACGGCAATGAGCAGTTCTTC. It specifies CATSRGDGNEQFF.

The CDR3 protein is CASSADGALETQYF. The CDR3 bases are TGTGCCAGCAGCGCGGACGGGGCCCTGGAGACCCAGTACTTC. The rearrangement uses TRBV9 and TRBJ2-5; D could derive from TRBD1 or TRBD2 (5 bases each). V lost 3 bases and J 5 bases, leaving 14 bases between the germline ends. Germline CDR1 reads SGDLS; CDR2 reads YYNGEE. This CDR3 contains 14 residues.

The rearrangement links TRBV27 to TRBJ2-1; D is possibly TRBD2 (5 bases). Trimming shortened V by 2 bases and J by 4 bases, and 9 bases separated the two germline ends. This CDR3 contains 14 residues. CDR1 and CDR2 (germline): MNHEY, SMNVEV (reference sequence). The CDR3 DNA reads as TGTGCCAGCAGTTTAAACGGAGGATACAATGAGCAGTTCTTC. This encodes CASSLNGGYNEQFF.

The chain carries TRBV27 and TRBJ2-1, with 13 positions matching TRBD2. The CDR3 contains 15 residues. V lost 5 bases, J lost 7 bases, and 5 bases stayed unmatched. Germline-derived CDR1 and CDR2 are MNHEY and SMNVEV (reference sequence). Here the CDR3 reads CASSPGTSGINEQFF. In DNA, the CDR3 is TGTGCCAGCAGTCCCGGGACTAGCGGGATTAATGAGCAGTTCTTC.

The genes are TRBV6-5 and TRBJ1-5, with 8 nucleotides matching TRBD1. V lost 4 bases and J lost 6; bases outside the gene matches: 5. Germline V gives CDR1 MNHEY, CDR2 SVGAGI. The CDR3 spans 14 residues. The CDR3 protein is CASSSLRGLQPQHF. In DNA form, the CDR3 reads TGTGCCAGCAGTTCCCTCAGGGGGCTTCAGCCCCAGCATTTT.

The rearrangement links TRBV12-3 or TRBV12-4 to TRBJ2-3; 10 nucleotides agree with TRBD1. Trimming removed 4 bases from V and 4 bases from J; junction bases left unmatched: 8. This CDR3 is 16 amino acids long. The CDR3 DNA sequence: TGTGCCAGCAGTTCACCGGGACAGGGGACGGCAGATACGCAGTATTTT. Its protein product is CASSSPGQGTADTQYF.

The chain couples TRBV29-1 to TRBJ2-5, with TRBD2 matching 11 bases. The CDR3 runs to 15 residues. J was trimmed by 5 bases and V by 1 base; bases with no gene match: 6. Germline CDR1 reads SQVTM; CDR2 reads ANQGSEA. The CDR3 is CSVEVLAGGRETQYF. The DNA for the CDR3 is TGCAGCGTTGAAGTCCTAGCGGGAGGTCGTGAGACCCAGTACTTC.

The V call is TRBV9, the J call TRBJ2-1; D not certain. V gave up 2 bases and J gave up 6 bases, with 6 bases separating them. The CDR3 covers 12 residues. Germline V lookup: CDR1 SGDLS, CDR2 YYNGEE. CDR3: CASSVPGNEQFF. In DNA, the CDR3 is TGTGCCAGCAGCGTCCCGGGCAATGAGCAGTTCTTC.

The CDR3 reads CASSTPGQGYNEQFF. In DNA, the CDR3 is TGTGCCAGCAGTACTCCGGGACAGGGGTACAATGAGCAGTTCTTC. This chain uses TRBV12-3 or TRBV12-4 with TRBJ2-1; 10 bases map to TRBD1. The CDR3 runs 15 residues. Trimming removed 5 bases from V and 4 bases from J; junction bases left unmatched: 5.

The chain joins TRBV7-7 to TRBJ2-1, with TRBD1 as a possible D gene (6 bases). The germline CDR1 and CDR2 sequences are SSHAT and FNYEAQ (reference sequence). Trimming removed 1 base at V and 6 bases at J, with 13 bases between. The length of the CDR3 is 15 residues. The DNA of the CDR3 is TGTGCCAGCAGCTTAGGGGACATGATGATCAATGAGCAGTTCTTC. This sequence encodes CASSLGDMMINEQFF.

This clonotype was found once. V and J are TRBV15 and TRBJ1-5; 9 nucleotides line up with TRBD1. The CDR3 has 18 amino acids. The germline gives CDR1 LNHNV, CDR2 YYDKDF (reference sequence). J was trimmed by 6 bases and V by 1 base; bases with no gene match: 13. For the CDR3, the DNA is TGTGCCACCAGCAGAGCAACCGGGACAGGGACCGCAGTTCAGCCCCAGCATTTT. Amino acid sequence: CATSRATGTGTAVQPQHF.

This clonotype was recorded once. This chain connects TRBV7-9 to TRBJ2-7; 9 bases are a match to TRBD1. J was trimmed by 3 bases and V by 5 bases; bases with no gene match: 8. There are 15 residues in the CDR3. Per the germline V gene, CDR1 is SEHNR and CDR2 is FQNEAQ (reference sequence). CDR3 sequence: CASSPDTGGFYEQYF. Written as DNA, the CDR3 is TGTGCCAGCAGCCCAGACACAGGGGGCTTCTACGAGCAGTACTTC.

The chain links TRBV7-2 to TRBJ1-4, with D possibly being TRBD1 (5 bases). The CDR3 consists of 15 residues. V shed 1 base and J shed 7 bases, with 13 bases lying between them. Looked up from germline, CDR1 is SGHTA and CDR2 is FQGNSA. The CDR3 region is CASSLGQSTGEKLFF. In DNA form, the CDR3 reads TGTGCCAGCAGCTTAGGACAGAGCACGGGTGAAAAACTGTTTTTT.